The 28 T cell receptor beta chains below come from one sample, sequenced in a study of blood T cells in healthy people across ages. Through a sample-barcoded 5' primer and a J-beta primer mix, a second PCR was run for about 6 to 11 cycles. TCRdb called the 5' RACE reads again in MiXCR, with one record for every CDR3 protein. Among around 1,600,000 distinct CDR3 sequences listed, approximately 43% were seen once. The source material was blood. Every receptor here comes from a woman aged 18-30 years in good health.

This clonotype appeared many times. The V gene is TRBV6-4, the J gene TRBJ2-1; 11 bases are a match to TRBD1. The CDR3 extends over 14 amino acids. Germline V lookup: CDR1 MRHNA, CDR2 SNTAGT. V shed 3 bases, J shed 6 bases, and the junction held 1 base outside the gene matches. The CDR3 bases are TGTGCCAGCAGTGAAGGGACAGGGGGCAATGAGCAGTTCTTC. Amino acid sequence: CASSEGTGGNEQFF.

This clonotype was seen only a few times. CDR3 sequence reads: CASSVGVRTSYQETQYF. In DNA form, the CDR3 reads TGTGCCAGCAGCGTAGGTGTCCGGACATCGTACCAAGAGACCCAGTACTTC. The rearrangement links TRBV9 to TRBJ2-5; possible D gene TRBD1, 5 bases. The CDR3 totals 17 residues. V was cut by 0 bases and J by 0 bases, with 15 bases left in between. The germline CDR1 and CDR2 sequences are SGDLS and YYNGEE.

The chain is built from TRBV10-1 and TRBJ2-4; the D gene is possibly TRBD2 (6 bases). The tail of the sequence fits TRBJ2-7 better, so the J call may be wrong. The CDR3 has 11 amino acids. CDR1 is WNHNN and CDR2 is SYGVQD in the germline V gene (reference sequence). In DNA form, the CDR3 reads TGCGCCAGTTTTATGGGGGGCGAGCAGTACTTC. Translating it yields CASFMGGEQYF.

The rearrangement uses TRBV7-2 and TRBJ1-2, with D possibly matching TRBD1 (5 bases). The length of the CDR3 is 15 residues. The germline gives CDR1 SGHTA, CDR2 FQGNSA. V lost 5 bases and J 2 bases, leaving 15 bases between the germline ends. CDR3 sequence reads: CASSGREGLNYGYTF. The CDR3 DNA reads TGTGCCAGCAGCGGCCGGGAGGGACTCAACTATGGCTACACCTTC.

The V and J genes are TRBV29-1 and TRBJ1-2; D is undetermined. V was pared by 4 bases and J by 5 bases, with 14 bases between. The CDR3 has 13 amino acids. Looked up from germline, CDR1 is SQVTM and CDR2 is ANQGSEA. The CDR3 region has the DNA TGCAGCGTTGTCTCCTCCCCCGGGTATGGCTACACCTTC. Translation gives CSVVSSPGYGYTF.

This rearrangement joins TRBV4-3 to TRBJ1-2, with D maybe TRBD1 (5 bases). CDR1 LGHNA and CDR2 YSLEER come from the germline V gene. Trimming stripped 6 bases from V and 4 bases from J, with 15 bases between. This CDR3 comprises 14 residues. The CDR3 reads CASRRRQTGYGYTF. The CDR3 nucleotides read TGCGCCAGCAGACGGAGACAGACGGGCTATGGCTACACCTTC.

This CDR3 reads CASSYSGDFFNYGYTF. Here the CDR3 DNA reads TGTGCCAGCAGTTACTCTGGGGACTTTTTTAACTATGGCTACACCTTC. The chain employs TRBV6-6 and TRBJ1-2; tentative D call: TRBD1 (5 bases). V lost 0 bases to trimming and J lost 1 base, with 12 bases between them. This CDR3 has 16 residues. The germline CDR1 and CDR2 sequences are MNHNY and SVGAGI (reference sequence).

The chain employs TRBV9 and TRBJ1-2, with D maybe TRBD1 (6 bases). Between the trimmed V and J ends, which lost 1 base and 8 bases, there was a span of 15 bases. The V gene's germline CDR1 is SGDLS and CDR2 YYNGEE. This CDR3 region has 14 residues. CDR3 amino acids: CASSVQGRSGGYTF. In nucleotides, the CDR3 is TGTGCCAGCAGCGTACAGGGGCGGTCCGGGGGCTACACCTTC.

This clonotype was counted at least ten times. The chain carries TRBV7-2 and TRBJ2-3, with D perhaps TRBD1 (6 bases). Trimming shortened V by 1 base and J by 4 bases, and 6 bases separated the two germline ends. The germline V gene has CDR1 SGHTA and CDR2 FQGNSA. The CDR3 is 13 amino acids. The CDR3 DNA is TGTGCCAGCAGCTTAGAGGGGGCAGATACGCAGTATTTT. Translating gives CASSLEGADTQYF.

The chain joins TRBV27 to TRBJ2-3; D is ambiguous. Trimming took off 1 base at V and 0 bases at J, with 8 bases between the two ends. Germline lookup yields CDR1 MNHEY and CDR2 SMNVEV (reference sequence). The CDR3 contains 15 residues. The DNA of the CDR3 is TGTGCCAGCAGTTTATACGGATCTAGCACAGATACGCAGTATTTT. Translating gives CASSLYGSSTDTQYF.

This chain joins TRBV7-2 and TRBJ1-6; the D is unclear. Germline lookup yields CDR1 SGHTA and CDR2 FQGNSA. The length of the CDR3 is 15 residues. Trimming stripped 5 bases from V and 5 bases from J, with 13 bases between. The CDR3 DNA reads TGTGCCAGCAGCCCCAGGACTGGGGATAATTCACCCCTCCACTTT. Translation gives CASSPRTGDNSPLHF.

This clonotype was counted many times. One end of the junction does not line up with germline, which may come from a read error. The gene calls are TRBV5-1 and TRBJ1-2, with D perhaps TRBD1 (6 bases). Germline V gene data show CDR1 as SGHRS and CDR2 as YFSETQ. The CDR3 runs to 14 residues. The CDR3 protein is CASSLGGPNYGYTF. The CDR3 DNA reads TGTGCCAGCAGTCTCGGGGGGCCGAACTATGGCTACACCTTC.

The rearrangement joins TRBV9 to TRBJ1-2, with 7 bases matching TRBD1. Trimming at V came to 5 bases and at J to 10 bases, leaving 20 bases not matched to a gene. This CDR3 has 16 residues. Germline V gene lookup returns CDR1 SGDLS and CDR2 YYNGEE. This chain's CDR3 is CASSRQDNRGLRDYTF. CDR3 in DNA: TGTGCCAGCAGTCGACAAGACAACAGGGGCCTGAGAGACTACACCTTC.

This clonotype came up a few times. The genes are TRBV6-6 and TRBJ2-5; D ambiguous. This CDR3 is 13 amino acids long. Looked up from germline, CDR1 is MNHNY and CDR2 is SVGAGI (reference sequence). The V end lost 2 bases, the J end lost 11 bases, and 15 bases lay between the germline ends. This chain's CDR3 is CASSYELPNEQYF. CDR3 nucleotides: TGTGCCAGCAGTTACGAACTCCCTAATGAGCAGTACTTC.

This rearrangement joins TRBV29-1 to TRBJ2-4, with TRBD1 matching over 7 bases. The J call is in doubt because the DNA end fits TRBJ2-7 better. Germline V CDR1 and CDR2: SQVTM, ANQGSEA. This CDR3 is built from 13 residues. In nucleotides, the CDR3 is TGCAGCGCGGGATGGACAGGAGGCTACGAGCAGTACTTC. This sequence encodes CSAGWTGGYEQYF.

A note on this clonotype: Relative to the germline gene, one junction end is altered; a read error may explain this. The chain combines TRBV6-1 with TRBJ2-6; the D gene could be TRBD1 or TRBD2 (5 bases each). CDR1 and CDR2 from the germline V gene are MNHNS and SASEGT. This CDR3 has 17 residues. For the CDR3, the DNA is TGTGCCAGCACTACCGGGGCCAACCCGGCTGGGACCAACGTCCTGACTTTC. Translating it yields CASTTGANPAGTNVLTF.

In its sample, this clonotype was seen a few times. The rearrangement joins TRBV6-1 to TRBJ2-5; the D gene is possibly TRBD1 (6 bases). With 2 bases removed from V and 5 bases from J, the gap between germline ends came to 12 bases. Germline V CDR1 and CDR2: MNHNS, SASEGT. The CDR3 has 14 residues. This CDR3 is CASSERGRGETQYF. In DNA, the CDR3 is TGTGCCAGCAGTGAAAGAGGCAGGGGCGAGACCCAGTACTTC.

This clonotype was detected once. The chain has TRBV28 and TRBJ2-7, with TRBD2 as a possible D gene (7 bases). Trimming removed 1 base at V and 0 bases at J, with 10 bases between. Per the germline V gene, CDR1 is MDHEN and CDR2 is SYDVKM. This CDR3 has 15 amino acids. DNA of the CDR3: TGTGCCAGCAGTTTATTGGGGGGGCACTCCTACGAGCAGTACTTC. This gives the protein CASSLLGGHSYEQYF. The whole variable domain, filled in from reference TRBV28 and TRBJ2-7, reads DVKVTQSSRYLVKRTGEKVFLECVQDMDHENMFWYRQDPGLGLRLIYFSYDVKMKEKGDIPEGYSVSREKKERFSLILESASTNQTSMYLCASSLLGGHSYEQYFGPGTRLTVT.

This clonotype was observed a few times. The chain has TRBV7-8 and TRBJ2-1; 8 bases match TRBD1. Per germline, CDR1 SGHVS and CDR2 FQNEAQ. V shed 2 bases and J 6 bases; nucleotides not matched to a gene: 9. This CDR3 contains 16 residues. In nucleotides, the CDR3 is TGTGCCAGCAGCTTAAGCCGGGACAGGATTTTCAATGAGCAGTTCTTC. This translates into CASSLSRDRIFNEQFF.

V and J are TRBV20-1 and TRBJ1-1; weak D call: TRBD1 (6 bases). The ends were cut back, 6 bases at V and 4 bases at J, with 18 bases in the middle. Germline loops: CDR1 DFQATT, CDR2 SNEGSKA (reference sequence). CDR3 length: 14 amino acids. CDR3 amino acids: CSAISGAGSTEAFF. The DNA of the CDR3 is TGCAGTGCCATCTCGGGGGCGGGAAGCACTGAAGCTTTCTTT.

The chain employs TRBV10-3 and TRBJ2-1, with TRBD2 matching 12 bases. The CDR3 length is 16 residues. The germline V gene has CDR1 ENHRY and CDR2 SYGVKD. With 8 bases clipped from V and 4 bases from J, the junction kept 9 bases outside the gene matches. The CDR3 sequence: CAIRRSSGGAYNEQFF. The CDR3 DNA reads as TGTGCCATCCGTAGGTCTAGCGGGGGGGCGTACAATGAGCAGTTCTTC.

V gene TRBV27 combines with J gene TRBJ2-5; 10 positions agree with TRBD2. With V trimmed by 4 bases and J by 11 bases, 10 bases remained unmatched. This CDR3 has 14 residues. Germline values: CDR1 MNHEY, CDR2 SMNVEV (reference sequence). CDR3 coding DNA: TGTGCCAGCAGTTCGGGACTAGCGTACGATGAGCAGTACTTC. Protein: CASSSGLAYDEQYF.

V is TRBV27 and J is TRBJ2-5, with D unresolved. Trimming cost V 4 bases and J 5 bases, with 14 bases left between them. Per germline, CDR1 MNHEY and CDR2 SMNVEV (reference sequence). The CDR3 runs to 14 residues. Here the CDR3 reads CASSSRLEYETQYF. CDR3 DNA sequence: TGTGCCAGCAGTTCCCGACTCGAGTATGAGACCCAGTACTTC.

This clonotype was observed a few times. The rearrangement uses TRBV4-2 and TRBJ2-3; the match to TRBD2 covers 8 bases. J was trimmed by 6 bases and V by 4 bases; bases with no gene match: 15. The CDR3 sequence is 17 residues long. Germline V gene data show CDR1 as LGHNA and CDR2 as YNFKEQ. This CDR3 reads CASSPRIGLARSDTQYF. The CDR3 nucleotides are TGTGCCAGCAGCCCGAGGATAGGACTAGCCCGATCGGATACGCAGTATTTT.

The V gene is TRBV20-1, the J gene TRBJ2-5; tentative D call: TRBD1 (6 bases). The germline V and J ends were trimmed by 4 bases and 1 base, with 13 bases remaining between them. From germline, CDR1 is DFQATT and CDR2 SNEGSKA (reference sequence). The CDR3 runs to 14 residues. Here the CDR3 reads CSATSETGQETQYF. CDR3 DNA: TGCAGTGCTACGTCGGAGACAGGCCAAGAGACCCAGTACTTC.

The table lists this clonotype with a few counts. V is TRBV20-1 and J is TRBJ1-2; D unclear. V lost 6 bases and J 3 bases, leaving 11 bases between the germline ends. Per the germline V gene, CDR1 is DFQATT and CDR2 is SNEGSKA (reference sequence). The CDR3 totals 12 residues. The CDR3: CSAHRGYYGYTF. CDR3 DNA: TGCAGTGCCCACCGAGGATACTATGGCTACACCTTC.

Note on this clonotype: A much bigger clone sits one base away, suggesting this may be a read error. The chain joins TRBV7-9 to TRBJ2-1, with 11 bases aligning to TRBD2. The CDR3 extends over 14 amino acids. Germline loops: CDR1 SEHNR, CDR2 FQNEAQ (reference sequence). After removal of 6 bases from V and 10 bases from J, the junction contained 8 bases not matched to a gene. The CDR3 here is CASSSSGGTSEQFF. Here the CDR3 DNA reads TGTGCCAGCAGTTCTAGCGGGGGGACTTCGGAGCAGTTCTTC.

This clonotype appeared a few times. The DNA for the CDR3 is TGTGCCAGCAGCCAACAGCCAGCAAACACAGATACGCAGTATTTT. The encoded protein is CASSQQPANTDTQYF. The chain combines TRBV3-1 with TRBJ2-3; D gene unclear. The CDR3 is made up of 15 amino acids. Germline V gene lookup returns CDR1 LGHDT and CDR2 YNNKEL (reference sequence). Trimming shortened V by 2 bases and J by 2 bases, and 11 bases separated the two germline ends.